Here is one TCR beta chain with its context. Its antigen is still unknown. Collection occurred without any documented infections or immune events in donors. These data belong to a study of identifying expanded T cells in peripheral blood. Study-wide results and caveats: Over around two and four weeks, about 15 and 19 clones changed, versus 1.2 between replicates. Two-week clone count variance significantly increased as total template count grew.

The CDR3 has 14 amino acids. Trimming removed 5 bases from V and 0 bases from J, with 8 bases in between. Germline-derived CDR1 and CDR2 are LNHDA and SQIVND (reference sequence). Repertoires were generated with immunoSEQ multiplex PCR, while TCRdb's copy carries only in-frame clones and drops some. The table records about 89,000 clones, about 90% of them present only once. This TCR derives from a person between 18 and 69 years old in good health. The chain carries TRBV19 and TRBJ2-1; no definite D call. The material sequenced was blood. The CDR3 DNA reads TGTGCCAGTAGTCCCTTGAGCTCCTACAATGAGCAGTTCTTC. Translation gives CASSPLSSYNEQFF.